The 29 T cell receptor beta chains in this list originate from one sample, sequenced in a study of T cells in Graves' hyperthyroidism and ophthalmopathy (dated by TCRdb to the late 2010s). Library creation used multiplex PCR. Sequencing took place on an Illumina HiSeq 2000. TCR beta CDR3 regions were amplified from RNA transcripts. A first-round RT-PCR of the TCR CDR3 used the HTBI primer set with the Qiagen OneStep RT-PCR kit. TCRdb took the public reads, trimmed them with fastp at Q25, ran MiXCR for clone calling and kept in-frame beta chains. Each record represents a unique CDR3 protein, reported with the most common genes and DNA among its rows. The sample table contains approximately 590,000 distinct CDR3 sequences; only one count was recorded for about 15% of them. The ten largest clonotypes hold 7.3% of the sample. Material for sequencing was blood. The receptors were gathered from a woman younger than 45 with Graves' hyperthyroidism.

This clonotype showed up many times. The CDR3 region has the DNA TGCAGTGCTAGTAGAGCGGGAGAACAAGAGACCCAGTACTTC. This sequence encodes CSASRAGEQETQYF. The chain is built from TRBV20-1 and TRBJ2-5; 8 bases fit TRBD2. Germline CDR1 reads DFQATT; CDR2 reads SNEGSKA (reference sequence). The CDR3 extends over 14 amino acids. The junction had 5 bases not matched to a gene; V was cut back by 3 bases and J by 2 bases.

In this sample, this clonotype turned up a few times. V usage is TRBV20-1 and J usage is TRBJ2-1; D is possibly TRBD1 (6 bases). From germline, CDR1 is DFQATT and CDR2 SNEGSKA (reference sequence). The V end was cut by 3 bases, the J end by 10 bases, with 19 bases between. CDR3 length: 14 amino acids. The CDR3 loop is CSAREPDRVTEQFF. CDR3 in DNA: TGCAGTGCTAGGGAGCCGGACAGAGTCACCGAGCAGTTCTTC.

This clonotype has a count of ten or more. The CDR3 sequence: CASSPAGVKDNEQFF. The DNA for the CDR3 is TGTGCCAGCAGCCCAGCGGGGGTAAAGGACAATGAGCAGTTCTTC. The chain joins TRBV11-3 to TRBJ2-1; TRBD2 aligns across 8 bases. The CDR3 has 15 residues. The germline V gene has CDR1 SGHNT and CDR2 YENEEA. With V trimmed by 5 bases and J by 5 bases, 8 bases remained unmatched.

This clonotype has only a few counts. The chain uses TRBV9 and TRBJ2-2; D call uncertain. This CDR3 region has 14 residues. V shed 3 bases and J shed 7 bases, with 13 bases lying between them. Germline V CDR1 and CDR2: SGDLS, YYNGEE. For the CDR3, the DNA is TGTGCCAGCAGCGCCCCATTTACGGTCGGGGAGCTGTTTTTT. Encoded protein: CASSAPFTVGELFF.

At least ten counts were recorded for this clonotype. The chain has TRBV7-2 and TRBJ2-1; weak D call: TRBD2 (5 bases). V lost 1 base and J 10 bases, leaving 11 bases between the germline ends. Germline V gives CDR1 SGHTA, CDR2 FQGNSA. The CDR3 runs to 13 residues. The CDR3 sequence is CASSLVLAGEQFF. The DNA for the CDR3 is TGTGCCAGCAGCTTAGTCCTAGCAGGAGAGCAGTTCTTC.

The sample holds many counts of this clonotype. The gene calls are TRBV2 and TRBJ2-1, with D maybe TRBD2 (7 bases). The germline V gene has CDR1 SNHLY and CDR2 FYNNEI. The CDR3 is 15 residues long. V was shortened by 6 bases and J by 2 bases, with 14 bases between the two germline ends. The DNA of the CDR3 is TGTGCCAGCAGAGAGGGGGGGGGGACCTACAATGAGCAGTTCTTC. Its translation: CASREGGGTYNEQFF.

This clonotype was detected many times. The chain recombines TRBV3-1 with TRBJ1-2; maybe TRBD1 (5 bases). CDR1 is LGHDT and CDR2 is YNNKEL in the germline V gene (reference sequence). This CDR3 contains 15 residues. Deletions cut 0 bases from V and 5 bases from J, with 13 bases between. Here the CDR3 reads CASSQDRIGAYGYTF. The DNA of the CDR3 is TGTGCCAGCAGCCAAGATCGTATAGGGGCTTATGGCTACACCTTC. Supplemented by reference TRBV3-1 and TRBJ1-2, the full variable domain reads DTAVSQTPKYLVTQMGNDKSIKCEQNLGHDTMYWYKQDSKKFLKIMFSYNNKELIINETVPNRFSPKSPDKAHLNLHINSLELGDSAVYFCASSQDRIGAYGYTFGSGTRLTVV.

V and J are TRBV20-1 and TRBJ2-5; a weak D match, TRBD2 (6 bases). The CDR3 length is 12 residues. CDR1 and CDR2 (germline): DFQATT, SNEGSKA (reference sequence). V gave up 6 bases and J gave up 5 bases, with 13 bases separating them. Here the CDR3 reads CSATSSAETQYF. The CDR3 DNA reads TGCAGTGCAACCTCTAGCGCTGAGACCCAGTACTTC.

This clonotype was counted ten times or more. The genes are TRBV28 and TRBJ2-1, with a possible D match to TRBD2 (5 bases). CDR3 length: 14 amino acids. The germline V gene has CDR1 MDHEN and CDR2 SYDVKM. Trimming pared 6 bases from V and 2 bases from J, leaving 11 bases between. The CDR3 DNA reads TGTGCCAGCAGCCCTAGCAGCACCTACAATGAGCAGTTCTTC. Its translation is CASSPSSTYNEQFF.

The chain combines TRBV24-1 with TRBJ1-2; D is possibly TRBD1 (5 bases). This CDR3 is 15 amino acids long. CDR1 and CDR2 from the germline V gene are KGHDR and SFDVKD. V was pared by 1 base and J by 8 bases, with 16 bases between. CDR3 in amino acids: CATSDLAAGLEGYTF. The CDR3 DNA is TGTGCCACCAGTGATTTAGCGGCAGGGCTGGAGGGCTACACCTTC.

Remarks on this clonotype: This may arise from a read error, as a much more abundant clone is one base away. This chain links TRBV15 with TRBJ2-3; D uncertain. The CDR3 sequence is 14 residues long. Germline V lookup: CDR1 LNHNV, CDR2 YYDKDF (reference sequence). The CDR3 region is CVTSRGTRPDTQYF. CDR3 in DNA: TGTGTCACCAGCAGAGGAACTCGACCAGATACGCAGTATTTT.

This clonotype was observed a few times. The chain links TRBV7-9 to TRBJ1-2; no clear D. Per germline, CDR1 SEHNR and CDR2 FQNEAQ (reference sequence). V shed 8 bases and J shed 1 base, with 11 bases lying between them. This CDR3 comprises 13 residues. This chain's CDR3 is CASALEGNYGYTF. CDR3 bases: TGTGCCAGCGCCTTAGAGGGTAACTATGGCTACACCTTC.

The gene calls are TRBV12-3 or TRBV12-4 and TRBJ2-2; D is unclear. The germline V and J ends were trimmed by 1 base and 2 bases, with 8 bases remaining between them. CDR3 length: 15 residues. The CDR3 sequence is CASSLVTLNTGELFF. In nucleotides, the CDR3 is TGTGCCAGCAGTTTAGTCACTTTAAACACCGGGGAGCTGTTTTTT.

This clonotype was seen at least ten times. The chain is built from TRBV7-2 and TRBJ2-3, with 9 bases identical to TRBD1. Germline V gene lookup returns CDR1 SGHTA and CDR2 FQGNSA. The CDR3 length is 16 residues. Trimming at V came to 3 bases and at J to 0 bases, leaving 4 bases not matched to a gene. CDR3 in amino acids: CASSFGGQGSTDTQYF. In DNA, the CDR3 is TGTGCCAGCAGCTTCGGGGGACAGGGAAGCACAGATACGCAGTATTTT.

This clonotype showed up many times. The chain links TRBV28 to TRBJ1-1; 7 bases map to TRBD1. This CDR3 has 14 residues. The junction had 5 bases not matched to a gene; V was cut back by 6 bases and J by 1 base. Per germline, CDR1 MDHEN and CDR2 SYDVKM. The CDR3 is CASRGGGANTEAFF. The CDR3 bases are TGTGCCAGCAGGGGAGGGGGCGCGAACACTGAAGCTTTCTTT.

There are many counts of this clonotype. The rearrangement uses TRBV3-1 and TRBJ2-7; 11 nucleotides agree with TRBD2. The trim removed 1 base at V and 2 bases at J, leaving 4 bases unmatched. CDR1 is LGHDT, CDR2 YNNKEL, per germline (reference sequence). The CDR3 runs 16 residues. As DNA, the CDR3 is TGTGCCAGCAGCCAAGGCATGACTAGCGGGACCTACGAGCAGTACTTC. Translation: CASSQGMTSGTYEQYF.

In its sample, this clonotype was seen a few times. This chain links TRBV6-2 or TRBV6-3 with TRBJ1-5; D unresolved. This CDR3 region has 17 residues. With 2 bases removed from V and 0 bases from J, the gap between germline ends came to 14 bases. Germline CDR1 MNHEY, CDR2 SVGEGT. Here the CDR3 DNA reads TGTGCCAGCAGTTACGATCCCAAGACTTATAGCAATCAGCCCCAGCATTTT. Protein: CASSYDPKTYSNQPQHF.

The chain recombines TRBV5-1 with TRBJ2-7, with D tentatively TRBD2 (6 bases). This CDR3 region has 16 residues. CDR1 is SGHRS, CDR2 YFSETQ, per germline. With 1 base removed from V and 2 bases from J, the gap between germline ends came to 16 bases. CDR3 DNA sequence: TGCGCCAGCAGCTTGATGGTCGGGAGTCCACCCTACGAGCAGTACTTC. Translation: CASSLMVGSPPYEQYF. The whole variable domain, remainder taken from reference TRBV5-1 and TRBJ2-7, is KAGVTQTPRYLIKTRGQQVTLSCSPISGHRSVSWYQQTPGQGLQFLFEYFSETQRNKGNFPGRFSGRQFSNSRSEMNVSTLELGDSALYLCASSLMVGSPPYEQYFGPGTRLTVT.

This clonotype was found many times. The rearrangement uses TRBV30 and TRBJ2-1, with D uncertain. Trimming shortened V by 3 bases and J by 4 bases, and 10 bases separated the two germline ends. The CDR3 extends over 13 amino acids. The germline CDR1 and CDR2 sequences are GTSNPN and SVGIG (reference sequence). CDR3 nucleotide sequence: TGTGCCTGGAGGCCGGGTCCTTACAATGAGCAGTTCTTC. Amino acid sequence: CAWRPGPYNEQFF.

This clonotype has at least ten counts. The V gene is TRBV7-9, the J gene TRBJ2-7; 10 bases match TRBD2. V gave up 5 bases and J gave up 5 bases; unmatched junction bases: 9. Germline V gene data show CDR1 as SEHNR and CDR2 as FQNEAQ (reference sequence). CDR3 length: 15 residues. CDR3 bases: TGTGCCAGCAGCGTTGGGCGGACTAGCGGAGACGAGCAGTACTTC. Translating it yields CASSVGRTSGDEQYF.

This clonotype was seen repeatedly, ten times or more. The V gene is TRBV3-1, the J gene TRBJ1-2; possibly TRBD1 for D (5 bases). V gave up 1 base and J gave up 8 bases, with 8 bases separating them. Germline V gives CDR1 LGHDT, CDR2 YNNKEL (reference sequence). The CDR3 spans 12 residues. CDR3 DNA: TGTGCCAGCAGCCAAGGAGGGGCCGGCTACACCTTC. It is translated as CASSQGGAGYTF.

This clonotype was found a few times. In DNA form, the CDR3 reads TGCGCCAGCAGCTTAAGACTAGCGGATCACGAGCAGTACTTC. It is translated as CASSLRLADHEQYF. The chain is built from TRBV4-1 and TRBJ2-7, with 9 bases matching TRBD2. From germline, CDR1 is MGHRA and CDR2 YSYEKL. Trimming cost V 5 bases and J 5 bases; bases outside gene matches: 7. This CDR3 region has 14 residues.

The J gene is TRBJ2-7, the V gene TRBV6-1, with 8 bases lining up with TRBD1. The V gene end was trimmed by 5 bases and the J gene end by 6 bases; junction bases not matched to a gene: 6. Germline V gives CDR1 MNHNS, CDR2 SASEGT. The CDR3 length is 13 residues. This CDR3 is CASSKAGGFEQYF. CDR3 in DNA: TGTGCCAGCAGTAAGGCAGGGGGCTTCGAGCAGTACTTC.

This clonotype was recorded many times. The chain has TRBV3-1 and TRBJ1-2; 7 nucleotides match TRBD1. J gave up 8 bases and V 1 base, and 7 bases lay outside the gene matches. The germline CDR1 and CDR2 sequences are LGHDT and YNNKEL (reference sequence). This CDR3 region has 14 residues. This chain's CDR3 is CASSQGVQGHGYTF. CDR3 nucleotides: TGTGCCAGCAGCCAAGGCGTACAGGGGCACGGCTACACCTTC.

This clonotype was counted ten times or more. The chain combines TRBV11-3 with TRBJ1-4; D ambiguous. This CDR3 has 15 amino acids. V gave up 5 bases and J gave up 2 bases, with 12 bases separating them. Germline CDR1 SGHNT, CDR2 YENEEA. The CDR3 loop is CASSNTRTTNEKLFF. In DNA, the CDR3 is TGTGCCAGCAGCAACACACGGACCACTAATGAAAAACTGTTTTTT.

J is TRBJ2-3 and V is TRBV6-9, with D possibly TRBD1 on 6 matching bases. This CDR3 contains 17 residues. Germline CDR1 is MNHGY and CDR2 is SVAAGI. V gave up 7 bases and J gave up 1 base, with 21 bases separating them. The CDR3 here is CASNYLSPRGGTDTQYF. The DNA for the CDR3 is TGTGCCAGCAATTACCTCTCTCCCAGGGGAGGCACAGATACGCAGTATTTT.

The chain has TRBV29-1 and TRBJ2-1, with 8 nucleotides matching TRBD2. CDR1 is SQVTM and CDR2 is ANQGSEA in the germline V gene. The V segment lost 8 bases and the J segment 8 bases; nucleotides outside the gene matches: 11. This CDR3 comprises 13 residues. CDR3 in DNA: TGCAGCCTTCTTAAGAGCGGGAGCTATGAGCAGTTCTTC. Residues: CSLLKSGSYEQFF.

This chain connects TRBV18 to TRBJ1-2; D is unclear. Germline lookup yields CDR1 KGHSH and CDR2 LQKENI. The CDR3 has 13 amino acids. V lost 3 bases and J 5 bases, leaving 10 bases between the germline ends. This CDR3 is CASSPGSVYGYTF. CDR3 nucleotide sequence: TGTGCCAGCTCACCGGGCAGCGTATATGGCTACACCTTC.

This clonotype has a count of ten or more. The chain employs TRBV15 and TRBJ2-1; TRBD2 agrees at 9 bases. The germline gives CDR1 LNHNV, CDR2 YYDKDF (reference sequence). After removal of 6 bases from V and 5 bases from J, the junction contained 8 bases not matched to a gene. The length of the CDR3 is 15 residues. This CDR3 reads CATRREGPGNNEQFF. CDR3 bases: TGTGCCACCAGGCGGGAGGGCCCGGGTAACAATGAGCAGTTCTTC.